Listed below are T cell receptor beta chains from one sample, sequenced in a study of blood T cell repertoires in COVID-19. The method was immunoSEQ multiplex PCR; TCRdb's version includes in-frame clones alone and lacks a portion of them. The sample consists of 110,000 to 150,000 clones, around 88% of them appearing once. Input material: peripheral blood. These receptors all come from a woman aged 55-75 years with acute or convalescent COVID-19. Both conserved end residues are part of each CDR3. The order of the fields is D gene, CDR3 length, clone size, V gene, J gene, CDR3 DNA, CDR3 protein. The D gene is left open where the match is weak. Not every row has a clone size; where given, it reads once, few, many or a size class.

TRBD1	17	-	TRBV6-1	TRBJ1-1	TGTGCCAGCAGAGAACCCTCCTATTGGACAGGGAACACTGAAGCTTTCTTT	CASREPSYWTGNTEAFF
TRBD1	16	-	TRBV11-2	TRBJ1-1	TGTGCCAGCCGAGACAGGGGCCTGGGTAAGAACACTGAAGCTTTCTTT	CASRDRGLGKNTEAFF
-	17	few	TRBV19	TRBJ2-1	TGTGCCAGTAGTATGATCGGGGGTTTTGGGCCTTACAATGAGCAGTTCTTC	CASSMIGGFGPYNEQFF
TRBD1	13	-	TRBV5-4	TRBJ2-5	TGTGCCAGCAGCCTCAGGGGGCCAGAGACCCAGTACTTC	CASSLRGPETQYF
-	16	-	TRBV7-8	TRBJ1-4	TGTGCCAGCAGCTACTTTATTGAGGGACAAAATGAAAAACTGTTTTTT	CASSYFIEGQNEKLFF
-	12	few	TRBV5-4	TRBJ2-7	TGTGCCAGCAGCCTAAACGCGTACGAGCAGTACTTC	CASSLNAYEQYF
-	14	-	TRBV5-1	TRBJ2-2	TGCGCCAGCAGCTTGGCAGGCTTCGGCGGGGAGCTGTTTTTT	CASSLAGFGGELFF
TRBD1	13	-	TRBV7-2	TRBJ1-4	TGTGCCAGCAGCCGCGACAGGGTAGAAAAACTGTTTTTT	CASSRDRVEKLFF
TRBD1	16	-	TRBV9	TRBJ2-5	TGTGCCAGCAGCGTAGGAGGGGGACAGGGGCAAGAGACCCAGTACTTC	CASSVGGGQGQETQYF
-	12	-	TRBV29-1	TRBJ1-2	TGCAGCGTCCCCGACAGGTACTATGGCTACACCTTC	CSVPDRYYGYTF
TRBD1	13	-	TRBV28	TRBJ1-1	TGTGCCAGCAGTGAACAGGGGTACACTGAAGCTTTCTTT	CASSEQGYTEAFF
TRBD1	17	-	TRBV7-8	TRBJ1-1	TGTGCCAGCAGCTTAAGGGACAGGGGGTTCCCCTACACTGAAGCTTTCTTT	CASSLRDRGFPYTEAFF
TRBD1	15	-	TRBV27	TRBJ1-2	TGTGCCAGCAGTCCTCAGACAGGGGGCTACTATGGCTACACCTTC	CASSPQTGGYYGYTF